These T cell receptor beta chains were read from a single sample in a study of blood T cell repertoires in COVID-19. Sequencing was performed with immunoSEQ multiplex PCR; in TCRdb, only in-frame clones are kept and a portion is missing. There are about 140,000 clones in the sample; roughly 76% occur only once, and roughly 8.6% lies in the top ten. Material for sequencing was peripheral blood. These receptors were collected from a woman in her forties or fifties with active or convalescent COVID-19. CDR3s include the opening cysteine and the closing phenylalanine or tryptophan. A D gene is named only where the DNA matches it firmly. Rows give clone size only sometimes, using once, few, many, or a class for an expanded clone.

j_gene,v_gene,abundance,d_gene,CDR3aa,CDR3nt
TRBJ1-3,TRBV5-5,.,.,CASSFAPLGGNTIYF,TGTGCCAGCAGCTTCGCACCGCTCGGTGGAAACACCATATATTTT
TRBJ1-4,TRBV6-6,.,TRBD1,CASRPGQTNEKLFF,TGTGCCAGCAGACCGGGACAGACAAATGAAAAACTGTTTTTT
TRBJ2-6,TRBV7-5,.,.,CVRSPWTSGLRDRANVLTF,TGTGTCAGAAGCCCCTGGACTAGCGGGCTGCGAGATAGGGCCAACGTCCTGACTTTC
TRBJ1-2,TRBV28,.,TRBD1,CASSPGQGLGYTF,TGTGCCAGCAGTCCGGGACAGGGTTTGGGCTACACCTTC
TRBJ2-5,TRBV6-5,.,TRBD1,CASRGQGPETQYF,TGTGCCAGCAGGGGACAGGGCCCAGAGACCCAGTACTTC
TRBJ2-3,TRBV19,.,.,CASSIRSMRATDTQYF,TGTGCCAGTAGTATACGGTCCATGCGCGCGACAGATACGCAGTATTTT
TRBJ1-2,TRBV5-6,.,.,CASSFPGMGGYTF,TGTGCCAGCAGCTTCCCGGGGATGGGAGGCTACACCTTC
TRBJ1-4,TRBV19,.,.,CASRRVPNEKLFF,TGTGCCAGTCGCCGGGTCCCTAATGAAAAACTGTTTTTT
TRBJ1-5,TRBV18,once,TRBD1,CASSPDRGRGSNQPQHF,TGTGCCAGCTCACCGGACAGGGGTAGGGGAAGCAATCAGCCCCAGCATTTT
TRBJ1-5,TRBV7-6,once,TRBD1,CASSAVGRGQGGYNQPQHF,TGTGCCAGCAGCGCCGTAGGGAGGGGACAGGGGGGTTACAATCAGCCCCAGCATTTT
TRBJ2-3,TRBV7-9,.,.,CASSLDFADTQYF,TGTGCCAGCAGCTTAGATTTCGCAGATACGCAGTATTTT
TRBJ2-7,TRBV19,.,.,CASSKTGGHTYEQYF,TGTGCCAGTAGTAAGACAGGAGGACATACCTACGAGCAGTACTTC
TRBJ1-3,TRBV30,.,.,CAWSAQGGNTIYF,TGTGCCTGGAGCGCTCAGGGAGGAAACACCATATATTTT
TRBJ2-7,TRBV7-9,.,.,CASSLDQGNEQYF,TGTGCCAGCAGCTTAGATCAGGGAAACGAGCAGTACTTC
TRBJ2-3,TRBV28,.,.,CASSLPPLVAGLTDTQYF,TGTGCCAGCAGTTTACCCCCCCTAGTGGCGGGACTTACAGATACGCAGTATTTT
TRBJ2-7,TRBV7-9,.,.,CASSFQGRGYEQYF,TGTGCCAGCAGCTTCCAGGGAAGGGGCTACGAGCAGTACTTC
TRBJ1-1,TRBV7-7,.,TRBD1,CASSPDRVKNTEAFF,TGTGCTAGCAGCCCCGACAGGGTAAAGAACACTGAAGCTTTCTTT
TRBJ2-7,TRBV27,.,.,CASSLSTAQSNFYEQYF,TGTGCCAGCAGTTTATCGACAGCTCAGTCGAATTTCTACGAGCAGTACTTC
TRBJ1-6,TRBV24-1,.,.,CATSDFVGGNSPLHF,TGTGCCACCAGTGATTTCGTAGGGGGTAATTCACCCCTCCACTTT
TRBJ2-7,TRBV27,few,TRBD1,CASSRQGTSYEQYF,TGTGCCAGCAGTCGACAGGGGACCTCCTACGAGCAGTACTTC
TRBJ2-2,TRBV6-5,.,.,CASSFVQGSGELFF,TGTGCCAGCAGTTTCGTACAGGGATCCGGGGAGCTGTTTTTT
TRBJ1-2,TRBV5-4,.,.,CASRADTLYGYTF,TGTGCCAGCAGGGCTGACACGCTCTATGGCTACACCTTC
TRBJ2-1,TRBV5-6,.,TRBD1,CASSSRDRGRYNEQFF,TGTGCCAGCAGCTCCCGGGACAGGGGGCGTTACAATGAGCAGTTCTTC
TRBJ1-1,TRBV18,once,.,CASSPEAISRGTEAFF,TGTGCCAGCTCACCAGAGGCAATTTCCCGCGGCACTGAAGCTTTCTTT